This T cell receptor beta chain was sequenced in a study of identical twins. With no exceptions, donors were healthy Caucasians. In this sample, this clonotype turned up a few times. What it binds is not known. The J segment lost 6 bases and the V segment lost 3 bases, leaving 9 bases of the junction unmatched. Germline lookup yields CDR1 SGHRS and CDR2 YFSETQ. This CDR3 has 15 residues. TCRdb redid the calling of the 5' RACE reads with MiXCR, one entry per CDR3 protein. The table includes about 530,000 distinct CDR3 sequences, about a fifth detected once. Study results and limitations: Zero-insertion findings could be partly confounded by invariant cells (MAIT and iNKT cells).

Another study also made use of these data, one on yellow fever vaccine responses in identical twins.

The sequenced material came from CD4+ T cells sorted from blood. This TCR came from a woman between 18 and 29 years old in good health. This chain connects TRBV5-1 to TRBJ2-7; TRBD2 aligns across 10 bases. The CDR3 nucleotides read TGCGCCAGCAGCTCTGGTGGGACTAGCGATAGCGAGCAGTACTTC. It encodes CASSSGGTSDSEQYF.